The 13 T cell receptor beta chains below were found in one sample sequenced in a study of read filtering for tumor transcriptome and immune sequencing. The library was built from about 400 ng RNA with molecular barcoded adaptors for alpha/delta and beta/gamma chains. TCRdb fed the reads into MiXCR, producing one record per CDR3 protein. The sample contains roughly 6,000 distinct CDR3 sequences, 23% of which appear only once. The specimen sequenced was a population of CD138-negative cells sorted from bone marrow. Receptors were obtained from a donor over 35 with multiple myeloma.

A word on this clonotype: A much larger clonotype is one base distant, so this may be a read error. The rearrangement joins TRBV12-3 or TRBV12-4 to TRBJ1-5; tentatively, D is TRBD1 (6 bases). The CDR3 totals 15 residues. V was pared by 6 bases and J by 2 bases, with 14 bases between. The CDR3 DNA follows: TGTGCCAGCAGGTTCCGGGACACCGGCAATCAGCCCCAGCATTTT. Translation gives CASRFRDTGNQPQHF.

This clonotype came up many times. The CDR3 loop reads CASSFLRTGDFDEQYF. CDR3 coding DNA: TGTGCCAGCAGCTTTCTGCGGACAGGGGATTTCGACGAGCAGTACTTC. This chain uses TRBV11-2 with TRBJ2-7, with 9 bases fitting TRBD1. CDR3 length equals 16 residues. Germline V gene lookup returns CDR1 SGHAT and CDR2 FQNNGV. J gave up 5 bases and V 3 bases, and 11 bases lay outside the gene matches.

This clonotype has at least ten counts. The J gene is TRBJ2-3, the V gene TRBV4-3; D is perhaps TRBD1 (5 bases). Germline lookup yields CDR1 LGHNA and CDR2 YSLEER. CDR3 length: 14 amino acids. Trimming removed 1 base from V and 5 bases from J, with 10 bases in between. CDR3 in DNA: TGCGCCAGCAGCCAAGTGGAAAGGGGAGATACGCAGTATTTT. Encoded protein: CASSQVERGDTQYF.

This clonotype was seen many times. This chain uses TRBV29-1 with TRBJ1-1, with D uncertain. CDR3 length: 10 residues. CDR1 SQVTM and CDR2 ANQGSEA come from the germline V gene. The V and J ends lost 5 bases and 1 base respectively, with 2 bases between them. The CDR3 sequence is CSVKNTEAFF. The CDR3 DNA is TGCAGCGTTAAGAACACTGAAGCTTTCTTT. Filled out from reference TRBV29-1 and TRBJ1-1, the complete variable domain reads SAVISQKPSRDICQRGTSLTIQCQVDSQVTMMFWYRQQPGQSLTLIATANQGSEATYESGFVIDKFPISRPNLTFSTLTVSNMSPEDSSIYLCSVKNTEAFFGQGTRLTVV.

For this clonotype: A much bigger clone sits one base away, suggesting this may be a read error. This chain connects TRBV4-3 to TRBJ1-2; no definite D call. There are 14 residues in the CDR3. Trimming cost V 0 bases and J 13 bases, with 18 bases left between them. The V gene's germline CDR1 is LGHNA and CDR2 YSLEER. CDR3 coding DNA: TGCGCCAGCAGCCAAGATAAATCCCACGGTCTGACCACCTTC. It is translated as CASSQDKSHGLTTF.

This clonotype was picked up many times. This sequence joins TRBV20-1 and TRBJ2-3; D uncertain. The ends were cut back, 5 bases at V and 6 bases at J, with 12 bases in the middle. The CDR3 has 12 residues. Looked up from germline, CDR1 is DFQATT and CDR2 is SNEGSKA (reference sequence). The CDR3 DNA follows: TGCAGTGCTCCGGGCCAACGGGATACGCAGTATTTT. Amino acid sequence: CSAPGQRDTQYF.

Concerning this clonotype itself: It may be a read error: a sequence one base away is much more abundant. The chain links TRBV7-9 to TRBJ2-6; D may be TRBD1 or TRBD2 (5 bases each). This CDR3 contains 18 residues. Germline V gene lookup returns CDR1 SEHNR and CDR2 FQNEAQ (reference sequence). This CDR3 is CDSSTSGTLVSGANVLTF. The CDR3 nucleotides are TGTGACAGCAGCACCTCCGGGACCCTTGTCTCTGGGGCCAACGTCCTGACTTTC.

To note about this clonotype: A far larger clone is only one base removed, so a read error is likely. V and J are TRBV7-3 and TRBJ2-3; TRBD2 aligns across 7 bases. V trimming: 5 bases; J trimming: 6 bases; junction bases outside the gene matches: 26. Germline V lookup: CDR1 SGHTA, CDR2 FQGTGA. The CDR3 totals 20 residues. CDR3 sequence: CASSRSGRMGVGGKGDTQYF. In DNA form, the CDR3 reads TGTGCCAGCAGCCGTTCGGGGCGAATGGGAGTGGGAGGGAAGGGGGATACGCAGTATTTT.

At least ten counts were recorded for this clonotype. V is TRBV29-1 and J is TRBJ2-2, with TRBD1 identical over 7 bases. This CDR3 contains 16 residues. With V trimmed by 2 bases and J by 0 bases, 6 bases remained unmatched. Germline CDR1 and CDR2: SQVTM and ANQGSEA. The CDR3 spells CSVELTGTANTGELFF. The CDR3 DNA is TGCAGCGTTGAACTCACCGGGACAGCGAACACCGGGGAGCTGTTTTTT.

There are a few counts of this clonotype. The chain carries TRBV3-1 and TRBJ2-1, with D unclear. CDR1 LGHDT and CDR2 YNNKEL come from the germline V gene (reference sequence). CDR3 size: 13 residues. Deletions cut 0 bases from V and 8 bases from J, with 8 bases between. The CDR3 region is CASSQDLLHEQFF. Here the CDR3 DNA reads TGTGCCAGCAGCCAAGATCTCTTGCATGAGCAGTTCTTC.

The sample holds many counts of this clonotype. The chain links TRBV9 to TRBJ2-7, with 7 bases identical to TRBD1. V dropped 4 bases and J dropped 1; count of bases not matched to a gene: 8. CDR3 length: 15 residues. Germline CDR1 is SGDLS and CDR2 is YYNGEE. The CDR3 reads CASSPLTGQSYEQYF. In DNA form, the CDR3 reads TGTGCCAGCAGCCCCCTGACAGGGCAATCCTACGAGCAGTACTTC.

The sample holds many counts of this clonotype. This sequence joins TRBV9 and TRBJ2-1, with 11 bases matching TRBD2. From germline, CDR1 is SGDLS and CDR2 YYNGEE. The CDR3 extends over 16 amino acids. With 4 bases clipped from V and 0 bases from J, the junction kept 3 bases outside the gene matches. The DNA for the CDR3 is TGTGCCAGCAGCCTACTAGCGGGAGTCTCCTACAATGAGCAGTTCTTC. Residues: CASSLLAGVSYNEQFF.

This clonotype appeared many times. CDR3 residues: CSVMFSSGRRELFF. DNA for the CDR3: TGCAGCGTTATGTTTAGTAGCGGGAGAAGGGAGCTGTTTTTT. V usage is TRBV29-1 and J usage is TRBJ2-2, with 9 bases lining up with TRBD2. Germline CDR1 reads SQVTM; CDR2 reads ANQGSEA. Unmatched junction bases numbered 10, after V lost 5 bases and J lost 9 bases. The length of the CDR3 is 14 residues.